Below, 32 T cell receptor beta chains from the same sample are listed, as sequenced in a study of blood T cells in healthy people across ages (dated by TCRdb to the mid-2010s). Library preparation was by 5' RACE. Instrument used: Illumina HiSeq 2500. A second roughly 6 to 12 cycle PCR used a sample-barcoded 5' primer and a J-beta primer mix. The public reads were reanalyzed by TCRdb: fastp trimming at Q25, MiXCR alignment, in-frame beta chains only. Every distinct CDR3 protein forms one entry, paired with its most common genes and DNA. The sample profile shows about 1.8 million distinct CDR3 sequences; around 48% of them were found once. 2% to 2.5% of the sample comes from the top ten. The sequencing input was blood. These TCRs come from a woman aged 40-49 years in good health.

This clonotype was picked up many times. The V call is TRBV7-2, the J call TRBJ2-1; a possible D gene is TRBD1 (5 bases). Germline V gene lookup returns CDR1 SGHTA and CDR2 FQGNSA. This CDR3 has 12 amino acids. V was trimmed by 1 base and J by 10 bases, leaving 8 bases between them. The CDR3 loop reads CASSLGRTEQFF. CDR3 nucleotides: TGTGCCAGCAGCTTAGGGCGGACAGAGCAGTTCTTC. Variable domain in full (rest from reference TRBV7-2 and TRBJ2-1): GAGVSQSPSNKVTEKGKDVELRCDPISGHTALYWYRQSLGQGLEFLIYFQGNSAPDKSGLPSDRFSAERTGGSVSTLTIQRTQQEDSAVYLCASSLGRTEQFFGPGTRLTVL.

The chain joins TRBV29-1 to TRBJ2-5; tentative D call: TRBD1 (5 bases). The CDR3 extends over 14 amino acids. Germline values: CDR1 SQVTM, CDR2 ANQGSEA. V shed 6 bases and J shed 2 bases, with 16 bases lying between them. Here the CDR3 DNA reads TGCAGCGTCGAGCCTGAACAGGATCAAGAGACCCAGTACTTC. It is translated as CSVEPEQDQETQYF.

This clonotype was observed a handful of times. The chain joins TRBV14 to TRBJ2-3; 7 bases fit TRBD2. Germline V gives CDR1 SGHDN, CDR2 FVKESK. The ends lost 4 bases at V and 8 bases at J; junction bases unmatched: 15. There are 16 residues in the CDR3. CDR3 nucleotide sequence: TGTGCCAGCAGCCCCGCTTCGGGGCCACCGGGAGGTACGCAGTATTTT. Translated, it gives CASSPASGPPGGTQYF.

The chain combines TRBV12-5 with TRBJ2-5; the D gene is possibly TRBD2 (5 bases). CDR1 and CDR2 (germline): LGHNT, FRNRAP. The CDR3 contains 15 residues. Trimming pared 4 bases from V and 4 bases from J, leaving 16 bases between. The CDR3 bases are TGTGCTAGTGGTTCGCTGGGCGGAGGCCCAGAGACCCAGTACTTC. Translation gives CASGSLGGGPETQYF. The full variable domain, completed using reference TRBV12-5 and TRBJ2-5, is DARVTQTPRHKVTEMGQEVTMRCQPILGHNTVFWYRQTMMQGLELLAYFRNRAPLDDSGMPKDRFSAEMPDATLATLKIQPSEPRDSAVYFCASGSLGGGPETQYFGPGTRLLVL.

The rearrangement links TRBV7-2 to TRBJ2-5, with 8 bases identical to TRBD2. The J call could be wrong; TRBJ2-7 is a better fit for the DNA end. CDR1 is SGHTA and CDR2 is FQGNSA in the germline V gene. CDR3 length equals 15 residues. The CDR3: CASNSIRRGVGEQYF. CDR3 DNA: TGTGCCAGCAACTCAATTAGGCGGGGGGTGGGCGAGCAGTACTTC.

This clonotype was found a few times. The V and J genes are TRBV7-2 and TRBJ2-7; D perhaps matches TRBD1 (5 bases). CDR1 and CDR2 (germline): SGHTA, FQGNSA. The CDR3 has 15 amino acids. V was trimmed by 3 bases and J by 4 bases, leaving 16 bases between them. CDR3 DNA sequence: TGTGCCAGCAGCTTTTCGACAGATTCAAAATACGAGCAGTACTTC. This sequence encodes CASSFSTDSKYEQYF.

The table lists this clonotype with a few counts. The CDR3, as DNA: TGTGCCAGCAGCGCCTCAAGCCAGGGGGTTCATTCACCCCTCCACTTT. This sequence encodes CASSASSQGVHSPLHF. The chain recombines TRBV9 with TRBJ1-6, with TRBD1 matching over 7 bases. J was trimmed by 8 bases and V by 3 bases; bases with no gene match: 11. The CDR3 spans 16 residues. Germline V gene sequence: CDR1 SGDLS, CDR2 YYNGEE.

This clonotype was recorded a few times. The rearrangement links TRBV12-3 or TRBV12-4 to TRBJ2-7; D is unresolved. This CDR3 contains 13 residues. With 5 bases removed from V and 4 bases from J, the gap between germline ends came to 12 bases. The CDR3 DNA is TGTGCCAGCAGTCCCTCGACAAATTACGAGCAGTACTTC. It is translated as CASSPSTNYEQYF.

The chain's CDR3 is CSVRTSGSTDTQYF. Here the CDR3 DNA reads TGCAGCGTGCGGACTAGCGGGAGCACAGATACGCAGTATTTT. The V and J genes are TRBV29-1 and TRBJ2-3; 11 nucleotides match TRBD2. There are 14 residues in the CDR3. Germline lookup yields CDR1 SQVTM and CDR2 ANQGSEA. Germline trimming cut 6 bases from V and 0 bases from J; bases unmatched to any gene: 2.

The chain uses TRBV3-1 and TRBJ1-2; D remains unclear. V was trimmed by 0 bases and J by 0 bases, leaving 20 bases between them. The CDR3 has 19 residues. The germline CDR1 and CDR2 sequences are LGHDT and YNNKEL (reference sequence). CDR3 sequence reads: CASSQDDIRRADSNYGYTF. CDR3 DNA: TGTGCCAGCAGCCAAGATGATATTAGGAGGGCCGATTCTAACTATGGCTACACCTTC.

The chain is built from TRBV29-1 and TRBJ2-5; the D gene is possibly TRBD2 (7 bases). This CDR3 has 14 amino acids. The germline V gene has CDR1 SQVTM and CDR2 ANQGSEA. The V end lost 0 bases, the J end lost 5 bases, and 13 bases lay between the germline ends. CDR3 region: CSVEDGGGRETQYF. The CDR3 DNA follows: TGCAGCGTTGAAGATGGGGGGGGCAGGGAGACCCAGTACTTC. The full variable domain, its missing parts supplied by reference TRBV29-1 and TRBJ2-5, is SAVISQKPSRDICQRGTSLTIQCQVDSQVTMMFWYRQQPGQSLTLIATANQGSEATYESGFVIDKFPISRPNLTFSTLTVSNMSPEDSSIYLCSVEDGGGRETQYFGPGTRLLVL.

This clonotype was seen a few times. This sequence joins TRBV7-2 and TRBJ2-5; 8 bases align to TRBD2. Germline-derived CDR1 and CDR2 are SGHTA and FQGNSA. V lost 10 bases and J lost 2; bases outside the gene matches: 9. The CDR3 runs to 14 residues. The CDR3 is CATTAGGAQETQYF. The CDR3, as DNA: TGTGCCACTACGGCCGGGGGGGCTCAAGAGACCCAGTACTTC.

The genes are TRBV4-1 and TRBJ2-1; D gene ambiguous. CDR3 length equals 13 residues. Germline CDR1 and CDR2: MGHRA and YSYEKL. The V gene lost 0 bases and the J gene lost 10 bases, with 10 bases spanning the gap. CDR3 in DNA: TGCGCCAGCAGCCAAGATTGGGGTTTGGAGCAGTTCTTC. It codes for CASSQDWGLEQFF.

The chain joins TRBV5-6 to TRBJ1-2; perhaps TRBD1 as D (5 bases). CDR3 size: 14 residues. The germline CDR1 and CDR2 sequences are SGHDT and YYEEEE. V was trimmed by 4 bases and J by 8 bases, leaving 18 bases between them. CDR3 loop: CASSPAGHGAGYTF. The CDR3 nucleotides read TGTGCCAGCAGCCCCGCGGGGCACGGGGCCGGCTACACCTTC.

This clonotype was detected only once. The chain carries TRBV12-3 or TRBV12-4 and TRBJ1-5; tentative D call: TRBD1 (6 bases). The CDR3 is 17 amino acids. Trimming took 1 base from V and 1 from J, leaving 14 bases between them. CDR3 region: CASSLVLGTGSNQPQHF. The CDR3, as DNA: TGTGCCAGCAGTTTAGTCCTGGGTACAGGGAGCAATCAGCCCCAGCATTTT.

J is TRBJ2-1 and V is TRBV3-1; 8 nucleotides align to TRBD2. Germline trimming cut 0 bases from V and 4 bases from J; bases unmatched to any gene: 5. Germline V gene lookup returns CDR1 LGHDT and CDR2 YNNKEL (reference sequence). The CDR3 contains 16 residues. The chain's CDR3 is CASSQDPASGYNEQFF. The CDR3 DNA reads TGTGCCAGCAGCCAAGATCCAGCTAGCGGGTACAATGAGCAGTTCTTC.

V usage is TRBV4-1 and J usage is TRBJ1-1; D not certain. Germline CDR1 MGHRA, CDR2 YSYEKL. The CDR3 consists of 14 residues. Trimming pared 3 bases from V and 4 bases from J, leaving 12 bases between. CDR3 protein: CASSHPVIGTEAFF. The CDR3 DNA reads TGCGCCAGCAGCCATCCAGTGATCGGCACTGAAGCTTTCTTT.

The chain links TRBV20-1 to TRBJ2-2, with 8 bases that match TRBD1. The CDR3 runs to 16 residues. The germline gives CDR1 DFQATT, CDR2 SNEGSKA (reference sequence). Trimming at V came to 0 bases and at J to 8 bases, leaving 11 bases not matched to a gene. The CDR3 loop reads CSARDGTGGTLGELFF. The DNA for the CDR3 is TGCAGTGCTAGAGATGGAACAGGGGGGACCCTAGGGGAGCTGTTTTTT.

This chain joins TRBV14 and TRBJ2-5; 12 bases line up with TRBD2. Per germline, CDR1 SGHDN and CDR2 FVKESK. This CDR3 is 18 amino acids long. The V and J ends lost 2 bases and 1 base, in that order; junction bases with no gene match: 8. CDR3 loop: CASSQRLAGVTLQETQYF. DNA of the CDR3: TGTGCCAGCAGCCAACGACTAGCGGGGGTGACCCTCCAAGAGACCCAGTACTTC.

This chain joins TRBV5-1 and TRBJ1-4, with 7 nucleotides matching TRBD1. The trim removed 4 bases at V and 8 bases at J, leaving 8 bases unmatched. CDR1 is SGHRS, CDR2 YFSETQ, per germline. The CDR3 is made up of 14 amino acids. The CDR3 DNA sequence: TGCGCCAGCAGCAAGGACAGGTCGCGGGAAAAACTGTTTTTT. It specifies CASSKDRSREKLFF.

This sequence joins TRBV5-1 and TRBJ1-2; TRBD1 might be the D (5 bases). The germline CDR1 and CDR2 sequences are SGHRS and YFSETQ. Between the trimmed V and J ends, which lost 5 bases and 3 bases, there was a span of 11 bases. The CDR3 contains 13 residues. The CDR3 loop is CASRGVKDYGYTF. The CDR3 DNA follows: TGCGCCAGCAGGGGGGTGAAGGACTATGGCTACACCTTC.

As to this clonotype: The junction does not match germline at one end; this may be a read error. The genes are TRBV10-3 and TRBJ2-5; D possibly matches TRBD1 or TRBD2 (5 bases each). This CDR3 has 16 residues. CDR1 and CDR2 (germline): ENHRY, SYGVKD. DNA for the CDR3: TGTGTCATCAGTGAATCACCCCGGGACCCACAAGAGACCCAGTACTTC. Amino acid sequence: CVISESPRDPQETQYF.

This clonotype has a handful of counts. The rearrangement links TRBV6-2 or TRBV6-3 to TRBJ2-5, with 8 bases that match TRBD2. The CDR3 loop spans 16 amino acids. Per germline, CDR1 MNHEY and CDR2 SVGEGT. The ends lost 7 bases at V and 0 bases at J; junction bases unmatched: 10. This chain's CDR3 is CASKGGSGEDQETQYF. The CDR3 coding sequence is TGTGCCAGCAAAGGTGGTAGCGGGGAGGACCAAGAGACCCAGTACTTC.

This clonotype was counted between two and nine times. This chain links TRBV10-3 with TRBJ2-1; TRBD1 agrees at 11 bases. The CDR3 runs 15 residues. Germline CDR1 is ENHRY and CDR2 is SYGVKD. V shed 5 bases and J 5 bases; nucleotides not matched to a gene: 5. The CDR3 coding sequence is TGTGCCATCAGTACCGGACAGGGGGCCGACAATGAGCAGTTCTTC. Its translation: CAISTGQGADNEQFF.

In this sample, this clonotype turned up a few times. This chain joins TRBV4-2 and TRBJ2-7; D may be TRBD1 (6 bases). This CDR3 contains 15 residues. Germline values: CDR1 LGHNA, CDR2 YNFKEQ. Trimming removed 2 bases at V and 0 bases at J, with 11 bases between. The CDR3 bases are TGTGCCAGCAGCCAAATTTCCAGGGGCTCCTACGAGCAGTACTTC. Protein product: CASSQISRGSYEQYF.

With regard to this clonotype: One end of the junction varies from germline; a read error may be responsible. The J gene is TRBJ2-5, the V gene TRBV13, with D possibly matching TRBD1 (6 bases). Germline CDR1 PRHDT, CDR2 FYEKMQ (reference sequence). The CDR3 consists of 16 residues. This CDR3 reads CTSSSTGTPYQETQYF. The CDR3, as DNA: TGTACCAGCAGCTCGACCGGGACACCGTACCAAGAGACCCAGTACTTC. The variable domain in full, with the rest retrieved from reference TRBV13 and TRBJ2-5, is AAGVIQSPRHLIKEKRETATLKCYPIPRHDTVYWYQQGPGQDPQFLISFYEKMQSDKGSIPDRFSAQQFSDYHSELNMSSLELGDSALYFCTSSSTGTPYQETQYFGPGTRLLVL.

The chain links TRBV3-1 to TRBJ2-3; 9 bases agree with TRBD2. After removal of 4 bases from V and 1 base from J, the junction contained 6 bases not matched to a gene. Per the germline V gene, CDR1 is LGHDT and CDR2 is YNNKEL (reference sequence). This CDR3 has 16 residues. CDR3 sequence: CASSPQTSGRTDTQYF. CDR3 coding DNA: TGTGCCAGCAGCCCTCAGACTAGCGGCCGCACAGATACGCAGTATTTT.

Concerning this clonotype: The junction departs from the called germline gene at one end, perhaps through a read error. The rearrangement links TRBV10-3 to TRBJ2-1; D is ambiguous. The germline CDR1 and CDR2 sequences are ENHRY and SYGVKD. CDR3 length: 13 amino acids. This CDR3 reads CAVSTTANNEQFF. CDR3 nucleotide sequence: TGTGCCGTCAGTACGACTGCTAACAATGAGCAGTTCTTC.

J is TRBJ1-4 and V is TRBV7-2; 8 bases map to TRBD1. The J segment lost 2 bases and the V segment lost 7 bases, leaving 6 bases of the junction unmatched. This CDR3 has 15 amino acids. Germline CDR1 is SGHTA and CDR2 is FQGNSA. CDR3 bases: TGTGCCAGCAAACAGGGGGAGATTACTAATGAAAAACTGTTTTTT. This translates into CASKQGEITNEKLFF. The full variable domain, rest sourced from reference TRBV7-2 and TRBJ1-4, is GAGVSQSPSNKVTEKGKDVELRCDPISGHTALYWYRQSLGQGLEFLIYFQGNSAPDKSGLPSDRFSAERTGGSVSTLTIQRTQQEDSAVYLCASKQGEITNEKLFFGSGTQLSVL.

The J gene is TRBJ1-2, the V gene TRBV4-2; 9 bases fit TRBD1. CDR3 length: 17 amino acids. V gave up 1 base and J gave up 5 bases; unmatched junction bases: 11. Germline V lookup: CDR1 LGHNA, CDR2 YNFKEQ. This CDR3 is CASSQVSGQGFLYGYTF. CDR3 nucleotides: TGTGCCAGCAGCCAAGTATCGGGACAGGGATTTCTTTATGGCTACACCTTC.

DNA of the CDR3: TGTGCCAGCGGCGAGACTCATGGGGGCACAGATACGCAGTATTTT. Its protein is CASGETHGGTDTQYF. The chain carries TRBV28 and TRBJ2-3, with D unresolved. V dropped 8 bases and J dropped 1 base, with 16 bases sitting between them. In germline, CDR1 is MDHEN, CDR2 SYDVKM. This CDR3 region has 15 residues.

This clonotype was counted a few times. The chain recombines TRBV5-1 with TRBJ2-5, with 14 bases aligning to TRBD2. Germline CDR1 reads SGHRS; CDR2 reads YFSETQ. The CDR3 sequence is 16 residues long. V lost 6 bases, J lost 1 base, and 5 bases stayed unmatched. The CDR3 reads CASNRLAGGRQETQYF. The CDR3 DNA follows: TGCGCCAGCAACAGACTAGCGGGGGGGCGCCAAGAGACCCAGTACTTC.